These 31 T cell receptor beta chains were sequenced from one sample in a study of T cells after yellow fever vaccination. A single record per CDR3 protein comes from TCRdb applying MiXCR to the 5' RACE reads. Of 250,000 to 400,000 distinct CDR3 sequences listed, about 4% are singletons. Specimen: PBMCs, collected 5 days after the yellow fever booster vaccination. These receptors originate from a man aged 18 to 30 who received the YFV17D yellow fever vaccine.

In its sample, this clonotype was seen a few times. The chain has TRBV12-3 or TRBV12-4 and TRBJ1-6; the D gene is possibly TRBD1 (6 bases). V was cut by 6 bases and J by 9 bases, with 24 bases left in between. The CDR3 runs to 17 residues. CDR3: CASRLNSRTALGSPLHF. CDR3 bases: TGTGCCAGCAGGCTGAATTCCAGGACAGCACTGGGTTCACCCCTCCACTTT.

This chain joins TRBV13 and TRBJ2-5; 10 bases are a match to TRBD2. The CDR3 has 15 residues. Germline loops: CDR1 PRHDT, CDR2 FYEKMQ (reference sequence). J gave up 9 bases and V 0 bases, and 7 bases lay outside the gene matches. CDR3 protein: CASSLGLAGTAAQYF. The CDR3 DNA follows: TGTGCCAGCAGCTTAGGACTAGCGGGGACCGCAGCCCAGTACTTC.

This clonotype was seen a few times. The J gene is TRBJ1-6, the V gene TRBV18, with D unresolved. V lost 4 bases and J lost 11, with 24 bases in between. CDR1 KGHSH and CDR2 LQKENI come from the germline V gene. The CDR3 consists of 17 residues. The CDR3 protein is CASSQELYRTGGPPLHF. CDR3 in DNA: TGTGCCAGCTCACAGGAGCTATATCGGACGGGAGGGCCACCCCTCCACTTT.

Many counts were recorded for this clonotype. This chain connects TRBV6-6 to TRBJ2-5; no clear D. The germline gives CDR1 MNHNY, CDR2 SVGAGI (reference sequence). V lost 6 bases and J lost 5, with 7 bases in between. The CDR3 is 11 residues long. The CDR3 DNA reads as TGTGCCAGCAGGAAAGGGGAGACCCAGTACTTC. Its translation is CASRKGETQYF.

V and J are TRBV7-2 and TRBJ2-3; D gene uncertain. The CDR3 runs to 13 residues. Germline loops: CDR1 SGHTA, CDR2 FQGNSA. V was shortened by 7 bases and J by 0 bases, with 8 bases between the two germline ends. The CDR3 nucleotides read TGTGCCAGCATCCGGGCTAGCACAGATACGCAGTATTTT. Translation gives CASIRASTDTQYF.

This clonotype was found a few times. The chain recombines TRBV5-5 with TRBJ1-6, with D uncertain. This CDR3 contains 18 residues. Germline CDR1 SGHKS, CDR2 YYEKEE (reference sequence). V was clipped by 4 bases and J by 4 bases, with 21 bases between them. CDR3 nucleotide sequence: TGTGCCAGCAGCCTTGGTGGGCGCACATCCTTTTATAATTCACCCCTCCACTTT. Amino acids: CASSLGGRTSFYNSPLHF.

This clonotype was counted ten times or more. This CDR3 is CASSKTNTDTQYF. CDR3 coding DNA: TGTGCCAGCAGTAAGACAAACACAGATACGCAGTATTTT. This rearrangement joins TRBV6-5 to TRBJ2-3; D gene unclear. V was shortened by 5 bases and J by 2 bases, with 8 bases between the two germline ends. Germline CDR1 and CDR2: MNHEY and SVGAGI. The CDR3 totals 13 residues.

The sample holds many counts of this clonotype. In DNA, the CDR3 is TGTGCCAGCAGCTACGCGGGGGGACTGAACACTGAAGCTTTCTTT. Translated, it gives CASSYAGGLNTEAFF. This chain uses TRBV7-2 with TRBJ1-1, with D possibly TRBD1 on 5 matching bases. The CDR3 length is 15 residues. Between the trimmed V and J ends, which lost 4 bases and 0 bases, there was a span of 12 bases. CDR1 and CDR2 (germline): SGHTA, FQGNSA.

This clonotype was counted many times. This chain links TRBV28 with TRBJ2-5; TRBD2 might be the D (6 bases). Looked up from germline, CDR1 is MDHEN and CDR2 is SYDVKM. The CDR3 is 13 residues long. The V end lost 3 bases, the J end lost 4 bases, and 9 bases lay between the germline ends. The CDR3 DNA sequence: TGTGCCAGCAGTTTGGGGGGTTCAGAGACCCAGTACTTC. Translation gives CASSLGGSETQYF.

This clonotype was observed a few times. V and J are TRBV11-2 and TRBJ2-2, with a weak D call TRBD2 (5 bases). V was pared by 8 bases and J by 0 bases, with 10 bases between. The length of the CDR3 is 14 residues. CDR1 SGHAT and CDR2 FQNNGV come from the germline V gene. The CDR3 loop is CASGENANTGELFF. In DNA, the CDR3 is TGTGCCAGCGGGGAGAACGCGAACACCGGGGAGCTGTTTTTT.

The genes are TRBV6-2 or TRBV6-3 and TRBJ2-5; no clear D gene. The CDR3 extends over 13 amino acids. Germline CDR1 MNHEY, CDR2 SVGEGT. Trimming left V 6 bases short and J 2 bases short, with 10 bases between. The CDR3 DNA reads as TGTGCCAGCAGACCTAATGGACAAGAGACCCAGTACTTC. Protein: CASRPNGQETQYF.

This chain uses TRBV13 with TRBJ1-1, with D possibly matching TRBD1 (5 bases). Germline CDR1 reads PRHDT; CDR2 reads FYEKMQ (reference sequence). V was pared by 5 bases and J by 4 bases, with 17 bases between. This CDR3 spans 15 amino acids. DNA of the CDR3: TGTGCCAGCAGCCGCCGTATTGGGGGGAGCACTGAAGCTTTCTTT. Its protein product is CASSRRIGGSTEAFF.

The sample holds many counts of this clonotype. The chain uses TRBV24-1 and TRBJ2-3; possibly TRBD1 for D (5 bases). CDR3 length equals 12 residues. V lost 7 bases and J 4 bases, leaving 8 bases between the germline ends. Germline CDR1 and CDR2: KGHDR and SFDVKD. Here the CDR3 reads CATSPGSDTQYF. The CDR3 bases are TGTGCCACCAGCCCAGGGTCAGATACGCAGTATTTT.

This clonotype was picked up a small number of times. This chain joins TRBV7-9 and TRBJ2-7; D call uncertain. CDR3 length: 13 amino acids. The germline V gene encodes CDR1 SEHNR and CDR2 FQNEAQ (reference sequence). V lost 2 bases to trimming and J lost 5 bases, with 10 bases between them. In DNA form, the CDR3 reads TGTGCCAGCAGCTTACCAAGGGCGGACGAGCAGTACTTC. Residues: CASSLPRADEQYF.

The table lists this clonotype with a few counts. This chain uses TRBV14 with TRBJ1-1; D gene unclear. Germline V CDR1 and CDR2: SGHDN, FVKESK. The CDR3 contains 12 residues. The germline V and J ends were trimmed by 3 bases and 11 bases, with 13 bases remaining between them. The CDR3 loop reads CASSHRGPGAFF. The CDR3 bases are TGTGCCAGCAGCCATCGAGGGCCAGGCGCTTTCTTT. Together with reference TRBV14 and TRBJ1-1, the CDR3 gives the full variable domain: EAGVTQFPSHSVIEKGQTVTLRCDPISGHDNLYWYRRVMGKEIKFLLHFVKESKQDESGMPNNRFLAERTGGTYSTLKVQPAELEDSGVYFCASSHRGPGAFFGQGTRLTVV.

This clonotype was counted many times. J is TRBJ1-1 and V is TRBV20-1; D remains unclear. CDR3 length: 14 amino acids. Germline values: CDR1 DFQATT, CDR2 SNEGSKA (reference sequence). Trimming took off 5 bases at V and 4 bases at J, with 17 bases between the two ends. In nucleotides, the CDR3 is TGCAGTGCTGCGCTCATCCGAGGCTCCACTGAAGCTTTCTTT. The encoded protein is CSAALIRGSTEAFF.

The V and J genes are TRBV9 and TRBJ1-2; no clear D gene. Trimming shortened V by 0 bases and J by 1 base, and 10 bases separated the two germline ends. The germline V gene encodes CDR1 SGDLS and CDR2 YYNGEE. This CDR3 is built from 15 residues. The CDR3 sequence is CASSVVGNVNYGYTF. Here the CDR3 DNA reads TGTGCCAGCAGCGTAGTCGGGAACGTTAACTATGGCTACACCTTC.

CDR3 region: CSVGGQTNYEQYF. Written as DNA, the CDR3 is TGCAGCGTTGGTGGACAGACGAACTACGAGCAGTACTTC. The chain is built from TRBV29-1 and TRBJ2-7; a possible D gene is TRBD1 (6 bases). V lost 4 bases, J lost 3 bases, and 13 bases lay in between. Per germline, CDR1 SQVTM and CDR2 ANQGSEA. The CDR3 consists of 13 residues.

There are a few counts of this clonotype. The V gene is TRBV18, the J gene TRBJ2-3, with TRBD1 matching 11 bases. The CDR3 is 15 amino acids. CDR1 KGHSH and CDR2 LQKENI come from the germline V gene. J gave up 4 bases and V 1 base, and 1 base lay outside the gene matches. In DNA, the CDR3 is TGTGCCAGCTCACCACGGGACAGGGGGGCAGATACGCAGTATTTT. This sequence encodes CASSPRDRGADTQYF.

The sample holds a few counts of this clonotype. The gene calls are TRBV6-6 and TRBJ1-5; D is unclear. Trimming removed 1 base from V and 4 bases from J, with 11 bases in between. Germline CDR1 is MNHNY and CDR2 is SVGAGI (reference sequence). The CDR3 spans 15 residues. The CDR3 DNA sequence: TGTGCCAGCAGTTACTATACCGGAGAGAATCAGCCCCAGCATTTT. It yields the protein CASSYYTGENQPQHF.

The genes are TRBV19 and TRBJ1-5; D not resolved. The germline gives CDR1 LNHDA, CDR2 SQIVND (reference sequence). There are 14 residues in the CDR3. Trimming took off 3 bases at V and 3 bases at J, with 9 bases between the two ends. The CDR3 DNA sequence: TGTGCCAGTAGTATCTCGGGGTACAATCAGCCCCAGCATTTT. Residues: CASSISGYNQPQHF. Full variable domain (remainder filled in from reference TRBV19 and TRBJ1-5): DGGITQSPKYLFRKEGQNVTLSCEQNLNHDAMYWYRQDPGQGLRLIYYSQIVNDFQKGDIAEGYSVSREKKESFPLTVTSAQKNPTAFYLCASSISGYNQPQHFGDGTRLSIL.

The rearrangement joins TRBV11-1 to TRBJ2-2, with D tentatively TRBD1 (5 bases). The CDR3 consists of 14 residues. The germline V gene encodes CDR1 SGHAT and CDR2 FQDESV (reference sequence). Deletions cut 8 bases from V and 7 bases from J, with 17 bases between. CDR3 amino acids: CASSRQPQGGELFF. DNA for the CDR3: TGTGCCAGCTCACGACAGCCCCAAGGCGGGGAGCTGTTTTTT.

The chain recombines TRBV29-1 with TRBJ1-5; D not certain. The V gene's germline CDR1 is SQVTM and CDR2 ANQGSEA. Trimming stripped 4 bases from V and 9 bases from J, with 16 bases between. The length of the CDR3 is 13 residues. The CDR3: CSVASAVEGPQHF. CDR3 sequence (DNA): TGCAGCGTTGCGTCGGCGGTAGAGGGGCCCCAGCATTTT.

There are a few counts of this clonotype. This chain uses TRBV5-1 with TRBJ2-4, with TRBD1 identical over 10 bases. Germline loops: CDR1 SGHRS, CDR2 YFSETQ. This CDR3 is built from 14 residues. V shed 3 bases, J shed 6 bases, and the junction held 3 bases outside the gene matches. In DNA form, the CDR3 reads TGCGCCAGCAGCTCGGGACAGGGGACAAACATTCAGTACTTC. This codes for CASSSGQGTNIQYF.

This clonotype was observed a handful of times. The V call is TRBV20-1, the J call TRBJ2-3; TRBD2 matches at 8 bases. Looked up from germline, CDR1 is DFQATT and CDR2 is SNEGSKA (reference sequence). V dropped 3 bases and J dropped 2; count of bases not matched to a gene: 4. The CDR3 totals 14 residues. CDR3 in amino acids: CSARAGGVTDTQYF. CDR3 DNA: TGCAGTGCTAGGGCGGGGGGAGTCACAGATACGCAGTATTTT.

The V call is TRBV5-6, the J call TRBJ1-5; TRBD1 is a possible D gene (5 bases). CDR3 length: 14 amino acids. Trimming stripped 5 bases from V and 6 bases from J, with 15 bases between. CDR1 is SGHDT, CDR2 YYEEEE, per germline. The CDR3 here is CASRTSAGPQPQHF. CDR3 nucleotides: TGTGCCAGCAGAACGAGCGCAGGGCCTCAGCCCCAGCATTTT.

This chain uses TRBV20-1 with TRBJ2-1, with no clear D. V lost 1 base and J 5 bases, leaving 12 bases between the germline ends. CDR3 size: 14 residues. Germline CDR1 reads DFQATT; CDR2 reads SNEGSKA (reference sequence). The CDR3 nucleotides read TGCAGTGCTAGAGGTCCCCTACAAGACAATGAGCAGTTCTTC. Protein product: CSARGPLQDNEQFF.

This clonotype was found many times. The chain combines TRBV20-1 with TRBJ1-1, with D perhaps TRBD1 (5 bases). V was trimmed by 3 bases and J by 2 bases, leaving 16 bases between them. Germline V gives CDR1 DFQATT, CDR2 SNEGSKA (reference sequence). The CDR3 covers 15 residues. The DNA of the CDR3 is TGCAGTGCTAGGCAGGGCGTGGAATTAAACACTGAAGCTTTCTTT. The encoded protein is CSARQGVELNTEAFF.

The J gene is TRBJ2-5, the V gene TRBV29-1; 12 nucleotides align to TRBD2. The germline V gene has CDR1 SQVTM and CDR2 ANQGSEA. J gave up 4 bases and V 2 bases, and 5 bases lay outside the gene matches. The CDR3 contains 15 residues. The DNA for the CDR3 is TGCAGCGTTGAAAATCTAGCGGGGGGGCTAGAGACCCAGTACTTC. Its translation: CSVENLAGGLETQYF.

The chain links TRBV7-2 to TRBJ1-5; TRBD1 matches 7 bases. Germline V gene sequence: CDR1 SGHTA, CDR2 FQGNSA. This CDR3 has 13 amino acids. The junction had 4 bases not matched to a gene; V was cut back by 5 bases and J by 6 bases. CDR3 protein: CASSQDRVQPQHF. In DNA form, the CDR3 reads TGTGCCAGCAGCCAAGACAGGGTTCAGCCCCAGCATTTT.

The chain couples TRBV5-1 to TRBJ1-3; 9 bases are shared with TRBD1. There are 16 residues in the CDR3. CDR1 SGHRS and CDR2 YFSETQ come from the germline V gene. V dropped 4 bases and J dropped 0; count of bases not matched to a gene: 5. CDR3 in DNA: TGCGCCAGCAGCCCAGGGACAGGGAGCTCTGGAAACACCATATATTTT. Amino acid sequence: CASSPGTGSSGNTIYF. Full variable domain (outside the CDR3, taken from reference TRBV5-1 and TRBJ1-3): KAGVTQTPRYLIKTRGQQVTLSCSPISGHRSVSWYQQTPGQGLQFLFEYFSETQRNKGNFPGRFSGRQFSNSRSEMNVSTLELGDSALYLCASSPGTGSSGNTIYFGEGSWLTVV.